A single sample gave rise to the 30 T cell receptor beta chains below, sequenced in a study of T cell repertoires in cytomegalovirus infection. These receptors have no identified antigens. TCRdb passed the reads through MiXCR, listing each CDR3 protein once. The sample has approximately 910,000 distinct CDR3 sequences; approximately 31% are singletons. The sequenced sample was cultured CD8+ T cells from PBMCs, obtained from culture after CMV antigen stimulation. These receptors originate from a human donor in good health (CMV status not recorded). Some clones in this sample may be carry-over from other donors' samples.

The chain combines TRBV5-1 with TRBJ2-7; TRBD1 aligns across 8 bases. CDR1 is SGHRS, CDR2 YFSETQ, per germline. This CDR3 has 17 residues. V was pared by 0 bases and J by 2 bases, with 10 bases of the junction left unmatched. CDR3: CASSLGLGQAPTYEQYF. The CDR3 DNA reads as TGCGCCAGCAGCTTGGGACTGGGACAGGCTCCTACCTACGAGCAGTACTTC. The full variable domain, completed using reference TRBV5-1 and TRBJ2-7, is KAGVTQTPRYLIKTRGQQVTLSCSPISGHRSVSWYQQTPGQGLQFLFEYFSETQRNKGNFPGRFSGRQFSNSRSEMNVSTLELGDSALYLCASSLGLGQAPTYEQYFGPGTRLTVT.

This clonotype occurred a few times. As DNA, the CDR3 is TGCGCCAGCAGCCCCCGGGACCCCCGGGATACGCAGTATTTT. This encodes CASSPRDPRDTQYF. The rearrangement joins TRBV5-1 to TRBJ2-3; D may be TRBD1 or TRBD2 (5 bases each). Germline V gene data show CDR1 as SGHRS and CDR2 as YFSETQ. The CDR3 totals 14 residues. V lost 4 bases and J lost 6, with 15 bases in between.

In its sample, this clonotype was seen many times. This chain uses TRBV7-2 with TRBJ2-5, with 7 nucleotides matching TRBD1. The J segment lost 2 bases and the V segment lost 2 bases, leaving 5 bases of the junction unmatched. This CDR3 is 15 amino acids long. The V gene's germline CDR1 is SGHTA and CDR2 FQGNSA. The CDR3 sequence: CASSLTTGSQETQYF. CDR3 coding DNA: TGTGCCAGCAGCTTAACGACAGGGTCGCAAGAGACCCAGTACTTC.

This clonotype was seen more than once but under ten times. This may arise from a read error, as a much more abundant clone is one base away. This sequence joins TRBV27 and TRBJ2-3; the match to TRBD2 covers 9 bases. Germline CDR1 reads MNHEY; CDR2 reads SMNVEV (reference sequence). Losses at the gene ends were 7 bases for V and 0 bases for J; bases not matched to a gene: 5. The CDR3 is 15 amino acids. The CDR3 is CASTPLAGSTDTQYF. The DNA for the CDR3 is TGTGCCAGCACCCCGCTAGCGGGGAGCACAGATACGCAGTATTTT.

This clonotype was observed a few times. The chain couples TRBV6-2 or TRBV6-3 to TRBJ2-7; perhaps TRBD2 as D (5 bases). V lost 2 bases, J lost 4 bases, and 9 bases lay in between. The CDR3 sequence is 13 residues long. Per the germline V gene, CDR1 is MNHEY and CDR2 is SVGEGT. The CDR3 sequence: CASSYQDSYEQYV. The CDR3 nucleotides read TGTGCCAGCAGTTACCAGGACTCGTACGAGCAGTACGTC.

V is TRBV7-9 and J is TRBJ1-1; D uncertain. CDR3 length equals 14 residues. V was clipped by 1 base and J by 6 bases, with 12 bases between them. CDR1 is SEHNR, CDR2 FQNEAQ, per germline (reference sequence). The CDR3 spells CASSLERLRPEAFF. The DNA of the CDR3 is TGTGCCAGCAGCTTAGAACGCCTCCGCCCTGAAGCTTTCTTT.

This clonotype was observed a handful of times. This chain joins TRBV6-6 and TRBJ1-2; D is uncertain. Germline V gene lookup returns CDR1 MNHNY and CDR2 SVGAGI (reference sequence). The CDR3 contains 15 residues. The ends were cut back, 0 bases at V and 0 bases at J, with 8 bases in the middle. The CDR3 is CASSYSSKANYGYTF. The CDR3 bases are TGTGCCAGCAGTTACTCTTCAAAAGCTAACTATGGCTACACCTTC.

As concerns this clonotype: A junction boundary mismatches the germline segment, possibly from a read error. The V and J genes are TRBV6-5 and TRBJ2-7; no firm D call. This CDR3 region has 13 residues. Germline V gene lookup returns CDR1 MNHEY and CDR2 SVGAGI. CDR3 amino acids: CASSHSAGYEQYF. CDR3 bases: TGTGCCAGCAGTCACTCAGCCGGCTACGAGCAGTACTTC.

The genes are TRBV2 and TRBJ2-1, with D unresolved. This CDR3 has 10 residues. Germline CDR1 SNHLY, CDR2 FYNNEI. V shed 3 bases and J shed 15 bases, with 9 bases lying between them. In DNA form, the CDR3 reads TGTGCCAGCAGTGATTTGGTGGCGTTCTTC. Translating it yields CASSDLVAFF.

This chain links TRBV7-9 with TRBJ2-3; no clear D. CDR1 and CDR2 from the germline V gene are SEHNR and FQNEAQ (reference sequence). The CDR3 runs 11 residues. V dropped 7 bases and J dropped 1 base, with 3 bases sitting between them. The CDR3 loop reads CASTRTDTQYF. The CDR3 DNA is TGTGCCAGCACCCGCACAGATACGCAGTATTTT.

This clonotype occurred many times. The chain joins TRBV7-2 to TRBJ1-1; 12 nucleotides line up with TRBD1. V trimming: 4 bases; J trimming: 4 bases; junction bases outside the gene matches: 10. CDR1 and CDR2 (germline): SGHTA, FQGNSA. The CDR3 totals 17 residues. CDR3 residues: CASSSRDRGLRGTEAFF. The CDR3 DNA sequence: TGTGCCAGCAGCTCCCGGGACAGGGGGCTTAGGGGCACTGAAGCTTTCTTT.

The V and J genes are TRBV28 and TRBJ1-5; D may be TRBD1 (6 bases). Trimming took 2 bases from V and 2 from J, leaving 10 bases between them. In germline, CDR1 is MDHEN, CDR2 SYDVKM. This CDR3 comprises 15 residues. The CDR3 DNA reads TGTGCCAGCAGTTTACTCAGGGGAGGCAATCAGCCCCAGCATTTT. It encodes CASSLLRGGNQPQHF. The variable domain in full, completed from reference TRBV28 and TRBJ1-5, reads DVKVTQSSRYLVKRTGEKVFLECVQDMDHENMFWYRQDPGLGLRLIYFSYDVKMKEKGDIPEGYSVSREKKERFSLILESASTNQTSMYLCASSLLRGGNQPQHFGDGTRLSIL.

The J gene is TRBJ2-2, the V gene TRBV15, with TRBD1 identical over 7 bases. This CDR3 has 14 amino acids. J was trimmed by 6 bases and V by 6 bases; bases with no gene match: 7. Looked up from germline, CDR1 is LNHNV and CDR2 is YYDKDF (reference sequence). The DNA for the CDR3 is TGTGCCACCAGTAACAGGGGTTCCTCCGGGGAGCTGTTTTTT. Amino acids: CATSNRGSSGELFF.

This clonotype showed up just once. The genes are TRBV7-2 and TRBJ2-6; weak D call: TRBD1 (5 bases). The ends were cut back, 4 bases at V and 4 bases at J, with 14 bases in the middle. Germline CDR1 reads SGHTA; CDR2 reads FQGNSA. The CDR3 length is 16 residues. The DNA of the CDR3 is TGTGCCAGCAGCTCAACAGGATTGTACGGGGCCAACGTCCTGACTTTC. Residues: CASSSTGLYGANVLTF.

Details on this clonotype: The junction does not match germline at one end; this may be a read error. V gene TRBV12-3 or TRBV12-4 combines with J gene TRBJ2-1; 7 nucleotides match TRBD2. The CDR3 has 13 amino acids. The CDR3, as DNA: TGTACCAGCACCCCGGGGGGTCGCGATGAGCAGTTCTTC. It translates to CTSTPGGRDEQFF.

The chain has TRBV5-4 and TRBJ2-7; 7 bases are a match to TRBD1. After removal of 0 bases from V and 2 bases from J, the junction contained 8 bases not matched to a gene. Per the germline V gene, CDR1 is SGHNT and CDR2 is YYREEE (reference sequence). The CDR3 extends over 16 amino acids. CDR3 in amino acids: CASSLVTGPSPYEQYF. The CDR3, as DNA: TGTGCCAGCAGCTTGGTGACAGGGCCCTCCCCCTACGAGCAGTACTTC.

The rearrangement uses TRBV7-9 and TRBJ1-1; TRBD1 might be the D (5 bases). Trimming took off 5 bases at V and 1 base at J, with 17 bases between the two ends. This CDR3 is 16 amino acids long. Germline CDR1 is SEHNR and CDR2 is FQNEAQ (reference sequence). DNA for the CDR3: TGTGCCAGCAGCCCTTCGGGGGTCGGGGCGAACACTGAAGCTTTCTTT. It is translated as CASSPSGVGANTEAFF.

This clonotype was counted between two and nine times. The V call is TRBV4-3, the J call TRBJ1-2; a weak D match, TRBD1 (6 bases). CDR1 is LGHNA, CDR2 YSLEER, per germline. V lost 1 base to trimming and J lost 6 bases, with 15 bases between them. This CDR3 is built from 15 residues. The CDR3 sequence: CASSQGRGAPDGYTF. CDR3 coding DNA: TGCGCCAGCAGCCAAGGGCGGGGGGCGCCGGATGGCTACACCTTC.

This clonotype was seen a handful of times. The chain employs TRBV18 and TRBJ2-1; 7 bases agree with TRBD1. V trimming: 6 bases; J trimming: 2 bases; junction bases outside the gene matches: 7. The germline gives CDR1 KGHSH, CDR2 LQKENI. This CDR3 is 15 amino acids long. The CDR3 DNA reads TGTGCCAGCTCCCACGAGGGACAGCCCTACAATGAGCAGTTCTTC. As protein: CASSHEGQPYNEQFF.

The CDR3 DNA sequence: TGTGCCAGCAGTTTGGAAGGGGTCGTCACTGAAGCTTTCTTT. It encodes CASSLEGVVTEAFF. This chain joins TRBV28 and TRBJ1-1, with D perhaps TRBD1 (5 bases). CDR1 is MDHEN, CDR2 SYDVKM, per germline. This CDR3 contains 14 residues. The ends were cut back, 3 bases at V and 4 bases at J, with 12 bases in the middle.

This clonotype was found a few times. CDR3 DNA: TGCGCCAGCAGCCAAGATCAACTCGGCACGGGGGTGCAAGAGACCCAGTACTTC. Translating it yields CASSQDQLGTGVQETQYF. V gene TRBV4-3 combines with J gene TRBJ2-5; D is perhaps TRBD2 (6 bases). The CDR3 runs to 18 residues. V lost 0 bases to trimming and J lost 2 bases, with 19 bases between them. Germline CDR1 LGHNA, CDR2 YSLEER.

The gene calls are TRBV6-5 and TRBJ1-6, with D uncertain. The CDR3 is 16 amino acids. Trimming shortened V by 7 bases and J by 0 bases, and 13 bases separated the two germline ends. The germline V gene encodes CDR1 MNHEY and CDR2 SVGAGI. CDR3 sequence (DNA): TGTGCCAGCACTTTACTCGGCCGCTCCTATAATTCACCCCTCCACTTT. Protein product: CASTLLGRSYNSPLHF.

The sample holds many counts of this clonotype. The genes are TRBV27 and TRBJ2-5; D gene ambiguous. The CDR3 runs 13 residues. Trimming cost V 6 bases and J 3 bases, with 11 bases left between them. Germline V lookup: CDR1 MNHEY, CDR2 SMNVEV (reference sequence). The CDR3 DNA sequence: TGTGCCAGCAGCTTTACTGGGGAAGAGACCCAGTACTTC. Translated: CASSFTGEETQYF.

This clonotype has ten or more counts. The chain uses TRBV7-2 and TRBJ2-3, with D perhaps TRBD2 (6 bases). CDR1 is SGHTA, CDR2 FQGNSA, per germline. This CDR3 is built from 15 residues. V was cut by 3 bases and J by 0 bases, with 10 bases left in between. As DNA, the CDR3 is TGTGCCAGCAGCTTTTGGAGGGGAAGCACAGATACGCAGTATTTT. Its translation is CASSFWRGSTDTQYF.

The chain couples TRBV7-6 to TRBJ1-1; D is perhaps TRBD1 (5 bases). Germline values: CDR1 SGHVS, CDR2 FNYEAQ. The CDR3 runs to 16 residues. V was clipped by 3 bases and J by 1 base, with 15 bases between them. The CDR3: CASSFLIVGENTEAFF. CDR3 coding DNA: TGTGCCAGCAGCTTCCTGATTGTGGGGGAGAACACTGAAGCTTTCTTT.

The CDR3 spells CASSLAHWGQGAAPLHF. For the CDR3, the DNA is TGTGCCAGCAGCTTAGCACATTGGGGACAGGGCGCTGCACCCCTCCACTTT. The chain couples TRBV7-9 to TRBJ1-6, with 9 nucleotides matching TRBD1. The CDR3 covers 17 residues. Per the germline V gene, CDR1 is SEHNR and CDR2 is FQNEAQ (reference sequence). With V trimmed by 0 bases and J by 11 bases, 11 bases remained unmatched.

In its sample, this clonotype was seen a few times. The rearrangement links TRBV7-2 to TRBJ1-3; D is unresolved. Germline lookup yields CDR1 SGHTA and CDR2 FQGNSA. Trimming took 2 bases from V and 0 from J, leaving 8 bases between them. This CDR3 has 15 residues. CDR3 bases: TGTGCCAGCAGCTTAATCCTTCTCTCTGGAAACACCATATATTTT. Amino acids: CASSLILLSGNTIYF.

This clonotype was seen repeatedly, ten times or more. This chain links TRBV6-1 with TRBJ1-6; 12 bases fit TRBD1. CDR3 size: 16 residues. From germline, CDR1 is MNHNS and CDR2 SASEGT. Losses at the gene ends were 6 bases for V and 11 bases for J; bases not matched to a gene: 11. As DNA, the CDR3 is TGTGCCAGCAGCCTCCCGGGACAGGGGGCGTCCGCACCCCTCCACTTT. Translated: CASSLPGQGASAPLHF.

This clonotype was observed a handful of times. V and J are TRBV6-2 or TRBV6-3 and TRBJ2-1, with 10 bases fitting TRBD2. CDR1 and CDR2 from the germline V gene are MNHEY and SVGEGT. This CDR3 has 15 residues. V lost 6 bases to trimming and J lost 5 bases; unmatched junction nucleotides: 7. The CDR3, as DNA: TGTGCCAGCAGCGGGCTAGCGGGGGTGGACAATGAGCAGTTCTTC. Amino acid sequence: CASSGLAGVDNEQFF.

This clonotype was found a few times. The chain uses TRBV2 and TRBJ2-3, with 11 bases aligning to TRBD1. CDR3 length: 13 residues. V was pared by 8 bases and J by 7 bases, with 5 bases of the junction left unmatched. Per germline, CDR1 SNHLY and CDR2 FYNNEI. CDR3 DNA: TGTGCCAGCGGGGACAGGGGGAGTTATACGCAGTATTTT. The encoded protein is CASGDRGSYTQYF.